A single sample is the source of the 7 T cell receptor beta chains below, sequenced in a study of T cell changes during pregnancy in multiple sclerosis. Assay used: immunoSEQ multiplex PCR; TCRdb lists only in-frame clones, some missing. The sample lists tens of thousands of clones; roughly 92% were seen once. The sequencing here drew on peripheral blood, taken after pregnancy. These receptors all stem from a female donor in good health, enrolled as a control in a pregnancy study.

This clone was seen once. V usage is TRBV30 and J usage is TRBJ2-1, with TRBD2 matching 7 bases. The ends lost 1 base at V and 11 bases at J; junction bases unmatched: 8. Per germline, CDR1 GTSNPN and CDR2 SVGIG (reference sequence). The CDR3 sequence is 13 residues long. The CDR3 here is CAWSEWGRGKQFF. CDR3 coding DNA: TGTGCCTGGAGTGAGTGGGGGAGGGGCAAGCAGTTCTTC.

On this clone: The junction differs from germline at one of its ends, possibly a read error. V usage is TRBV15 and J usage is TRBJ1-1, with D hard to call. Germline CDR1 and CDR2: LNHNV and YYDKDF (reference sequence). The CDR3 sequence is 14 residues long. This chain's CDR3 is CAASRDPGKTEAFF. The CDR3 nucleotides are TGTGCCGCCAGCAGAGATCCGGGGAAGACCGAAGCTTTCTTT.

This chain links TRBV18 with TRBJ2-5, with D unclear. CDR3 size: 12 residues. Germline loops: CDR1 KGHSH, CDR2 LQKENI. Trimming left V 6 bases short and J 2 bases short, with 7 bases between. The CDR3 protein is CASSTRQETQYF. The CDR3 bases are TGTGCCAGCTCCACCAGGCAAGAGACCCAGTACTTC.

The chain links TRBV7-2 to TRBJ1-5, with no clear D. With 5 bases removed from V and 2 bases from J, the gap between germline ends came to 10 bases. This CDR3 contains 14 residues. Germline CDR1 reads SGHTA; CDR2 reads FQGNSA. CDR3 sequence (DNA): TGTGCCAGCAGCGAACTATGGGGCAATCAGCCCCAGCATTTT. Protein: CASSELWGNQPQHF.

The chain uses TRBV21-1 and TRBJ2-3; the table's D call, TRBD2, was not checked against the DNA. TRBV21-1 is a pseudogene. The CDR3 covers 19 residues. The CDR3 bases are TGTGCCAGCAGCAAAAGGGGAAGCGGGAGGGCCACTAGCACAGATACGCAGTATTTT. Translating gives CASSKRGSGRATSTDTQYF.

This chain joins TRBV4-1 and TRBJ2-3; 9 nucleotides align to TRBD2. CDR3 length: 16 residues. Germline CDR1 MGHRA, CDR2 YSYEKL. V lost 4 bases to trimming and J lost 2 bases; unmatched junction nucleotides: 7. Written as DNA, the CDR3 is TGCGCCAGCAGCCCCTGGACTAGCGATGCCACAGATACGCAGTATTTT. Translated, it gives CASSPWTSDATDTQYF.

V and J are TRBV27 and TRBJ1-5; D remains ambiguous. Germline V gene sequence: CDR1 MNHEY, CDR2 SMNVEV (reference sequence). The CDR3 spans 12 residues. Deletions cut 3 bases from V and 3 bases from J, with 3 bases between. In DNA, the CDR3 is TGTGCCAGCAGTTTTCACAATCAGCCCCAGCATTTT. It translates to CASSFHNQPQHF.